The 30 T cell receptor beta chains given below trace back to one sample, sequenced in a study of blood T cell repertoires in COVID-19. The assay was immunoSEQ multiplex PCR, and TCRdb's table has in-frame clones only and misses some. The repertoire holds roughly 190,000 clones, approximately 88% seen once, with approximately 3% in the top ten. The sequenced sample was PBMCs or T cells enriched from blood (not recorded which). These receptors originate from a woman in her twenties or thirties who had recovered from COVID-19.

V is TRBV2 and J is TRBJ1-6; the match to TRBD1 covers 7 bases. This CDR3 region has 14 residues. After removal of 7 bases from V and 6 bases from J, the junction contained 6 bases not matched to a gene. CDR1 is SNHLY, CDR2 FYNNEI, per germline. CDR3 sequence (DNA): TGTGCCAGCACCGGGAGGGGGCGTAATTCACCCCTCCACTTT. It codes for CASTGRGRNSPLHF.

The V gene is TRBV7-6, the J gene TRBJ2-5; 8 bases fit TRBD1. The CDR3 runs to 17 residues. The V segment lost 5 bases and the J segment 5 bases; nucleotides outside the gene matches: 16. Germline lookup yields CDR1 SGHVS and CDR2 FNYEAQ. The CDR3 is CASSRTPYRGLGETQYF. The CDR3 nucleotides are TGTGCCAGCAGCCGGACGCCCTACAGGGGGTTGGGGGAGACCCAGTACTTC.

This clone was recorded once. The chain has TRBV28 and TRBJ2-1; 10 nucleotides agree with TRBD2. Germline CDR1 reads MDHEN; CDR2 reads SYDVKM. The trim removed 3 bases at V and 7 bases at J, leaving 6 bases unmatched. The CDR3 covers 15 residues. The CDR3 region is CASSFGSGRLNEQFF. DNA of the CDR3: TGTGCCAGCAGTTTCGGTAGCGGGAGGTTAAATGAGCAGTTCTTC. Looking up the rest from reference TRBV28 and TRBJ2-1 gives the full variable domain: DVKVTQSSRYLVKRTGEKVFLECVQDMDHENMFWYRQDPGLGLRLIYFSYDVKMKEKGDIPEGYSVSREKKERFSLILESASTNQTSMYLCASSFGSGRLNEQFFGPGTRLTVL.

This chain links TRBV2 with TRBJ2-7; a weak D match, TRBD1 (6 bases). The CDR3 consists of 14 residues. The V gene's germline CDR1 is SNHLY and CDR2 FYNNEI. Trimming took off 6 bases at V and 5 bases at J, with 17 bases between the two ends. This CDR3 is CASRRGTTRNEQYF. The CDR3 DNA sequence: TGTGCCAGCAGGAGGGGGACCACTAGGAACGAGCAGTACTTC.

The chain recombines TRBV6-5 with TRBJ1-2; D remains unclear. V lost 4 bases and J lost 4, with 16 bases in between. Germline V gene lookup returns CDR1 MNHEY and CDR2 SVGAGI. This CDR3 contains 15 residues. The DNA for the CDR3 is TGTGCCAGCAGTTTTACCACCGACTTAATCTATGGCTACACCTTC. It codes for CASSFTTDLIYGYTF.

The rearrangement links TRBV7-2 to TRBJ2-3; D is possibly TRBD1 (5 bases). The length of the CDR3 is 13 residues. The germline gives CDR1 SGHTA, CDR2 FQGNSA. V was shortened by 2 bases and J by 4 bases, with 7 bases between the two germline ends. This CDR3 reads CASSLLGPDTQYF. The DNA of the CDR3 is TGTGCCAGCAGCTTATTGGGGCCAGATACGCAGTATTTT. The whole variable domain, remainder taken from reference TRBV7-2 and TRBJ2-3, is GAGVSQSPSNKVTEKGKDVELRCDPISGHTALYWYRQSLGQGLEFLIYFQGNSAPDKSGLPSDRFSAERTGGSVSTLTIQRTQQEDSAVYLCASSLLGPDTQYFGPGTRLTVL.

The chain uses TRBV2 and TRBJ2-3, with 8 bases aligning to TRBD2. This CDR3 comprises 16 residues. Germline values: CDR1 SNHLY, CDR2 FYNNEI. With 1 base clipped from V and 0 bases from J, the junction kept 3 bases outside the gene matches. The CDR3, as DNA: TGTGCCAGCAGTGAAGAGAGCGGGGGCAGCACAGATACGCAGTATTTT. This gives the protein CASSEESGGSTDTQYF.

The V and J genes are TRBV28 and TRBJ1-2, with 7 bases matching TRBD1. J lost 5 bases, V lost 2 bases, and 5 bases had no gene match. The CDR3 is made up of 14 amino acids. Per germline, CDR1 MDHEN and CDR2 SYDVKM. This chain's CDR3 is CASSLDGTDYGYTF. The CDR3 nucleotides read TGTGCCAGCAGTTTAGATGGGACAGATTATGGCTACACCTTC.

This chain uses TRBV27 with TRBJ2-1; 7 nucleotides align to TRBD2. The CDR3 is 19 amino acids. The V gene's germline CDR1 is MNHEY and CDR2 SMNVEV (reference sequence). Trimming removed 3 bases from V and 0 bases from J; junction bases left unmatched: 14. CDR3 sequence reads: CASSFGGASGGSSYNEQFF. In DNA, the CDR3 is TGTGCCAGCAGTTTTGGGGGTGCTAGCGGAGGGAGCTCCTACAATGAGCAGTTCTTC.

This chain links TRBV19 with TRBJ2-3, with a weak D call TRBD1 (7 bases). With 3 bases removed from V and 5 bases from J, the gap between germline ends came to 18 bases. CDR1 is LNHDA, CDR2 SQIVND, per germline (reference sequence). This CDR3 has 16 amino acids. The CDR3 loop reads CASSIQGGRLGDTQYF. The CDR3 coding sequence is TGTGCCAGTAGTATTCAGGGGGGACGGTTAGGAGATACGCAGTATTTT.

The chain has TRBV20-1 and TRBJ2-3; D is undetermined. Germline assignment: CDR1 DFQATT and CDR2 SNEGSKA (reference sequence). Deletions cut 7 bases from V and 8 bases from J, with 13 bases between. This CDR3 comprises 11 residues. The CDR3 nucleotides are TGCAGTGTAAACTTCCTTCCTACGCAGTATTTT. This gives the protein CSVNFLPTQYF.

This clone was observed a handful of times. The chain recombines TRBV5-1 with TRBJ2-3; TRBD2 agrees at 9 bases. The V gene end was trimmed by 3 bases and the J gene end by 5 bases; junction bases not matched to a gene: 10. The CDR3 consists of 16 residues. CDR1 and CDR2 (germline): SGHRS, YFSETQ. The CDR3 DNA reads as TGCGCCAGCAGCTCGAGTGATCGCGGGAGGGGAGATACGCAGTATTTT. As protein: CASSSSDRGRGDTQYF.

Only a few counts were recorded for this clone. The chain employs TRBV5-4 and TRBJ1-1, with D hard to call. The CDR3 consists of 16 residues. V was clipped by 4 bases and J by 4 bases, with 20 bases between them. The V gene's germline CDR1 is SGHNT and CDR2 YYREEE (reference sequence). The CDR3 loop is CASSPRAGGPGTEAFF. The CDR3, as DNA: TGTGCCAGCAGCCCCCGAGCCGGAGGCCCTGGCACTGAAGCTTTCTTT.

V and J are TRBV5-1 and TRBJ2-3; unclear D gene. Trimming removed 2 bases from V and 3 bases from J, with 7 bases in between. The CDR3 runs to 13 residues. CDR1 and CDR2 from the germline V gene are SGHRS and YFSETQ. For the CDR3, the DNA is TGCGCCAGCAGCTTCTACCTTACAGATACGCAGTATTTT. Translation: CASSFYLTDTQYF.

The rearrangement joins TRBV6-5 to TRBJ1-3; the D is unclear. The CDR3 is 14 residues long. Germline CDR1 is MNHEY and CDR2 is SVGAGI. The ends were cut back, 7 bases at V and 4 bases at J, with 14 bases in the middle. The CDR3: CASTLSAGGNTIYF. The CDR3 nucleotides read TGTGCCAGCACCCTCAGTGCGGGGGGAAACACCATATATTTT.

CDR3 sequence reads: CASSIGQGLSYNEQFF. The DNA of the CDR3 is TGTGCCAGCAGCATAGGACAGGGACTCTCCTACAATGAGCAGTTCTTC. The chain is built from TRBV7-8 and TRBJ2-1; TRBD1 agrees at 8 bases. After removal of 5 bases from V and 0 bases from J, the junction contained 6 bases not matched to a gene. Looked up from germline, CDR1 is SGHVS and CDR2 is FQNEAQ. The length of the CDR3 is 16 residues.

V gene TRBV28 combines with J gene TRBJ2-3; TRBD2 aligns across 11 bases. The CDR3 spans 15 residues. Looked up from germline, CDR1 is MDHEN and CDR2 is SYDVKM. V lost 6 bases, J lost 6 bases, and 8 bases stayed unmatched. This chain's CDR3 is CASSLSGGATDTQYF. CDR3 DNA: TGTGCCAGCAGCCTTAGCGGGGGGGCCACTGATACGCAGTATTTT.

V gene TRBV30 combines with J gene TRBJ1-2, with D unresolved. The CDR3 totals 12 residues. Germline assignment: CDR1 GTSNPN and CDR2 SVGIG (reference sequence). The V gene lost 4 bases and the J gene lost 2 bases, with 8 bases spanning the gap. CDR3 sequence (DNA): TGTGCCTGGACCCGGGGAAACTATGGCTACACCTTC. Amino acids: CAWTRGNYGYTF.

The rearrangement links TRBV30 to TRBJ1-6; 7 positions agree with TRBD1. V lost 3 bases to trimming and J lost 5 bases; unmatched junction nucleotides: 7. This CDR3 contains 15 residues. Germline V CDR1 and CDR2: GTSNPN, SVGIG (reference sequence). The CDR3 reads CAWRVRGGDNSPLHF. In DNA, the CDR3 is TGTGCCTGGAGGGTACGAGGGGGCGATAATTCACCCCTCCACTTT.

A few counts support this clone. V is TRBV7-8 and J is TRBJ2-4; 7 positions agree with TRBD2. CDR1 is SGHVS and CDR2 is FQNEAQ in the germline V gene. The CDR3 is made up of 16 amino acids. J lost 0 bases, V lost 5 bases, and 7 bases had no gene match. The DNA for the CDR3 is TGTGCCAGCAGCCCGGGGGAGGGGATAGCCAAAAACATTCAGTACTTC. As protein: CASSPGEGIAKNIQYF.

The chain combines TRBV7-2 with TRBJ2-3, with D perhaps matching TRBD1 (6 bases). The germline V gene encodes CDR1 SGHTA and CDR2 FQGNSA. The CDR3 is 16 residues long. Trimming pared 5 bases from V and 1 base from J, leaving 16 bases between. For the CDR3, the DNA is TGTGCCAGCAGCCCGCAAGGGACAATCGGCACAGATACGCAGTATTTT. Its protein is CASSPQGTIGTDTQYF.

The V call is TRBV12-3 or TRBV12-4, the J call TRBJ2-5; TRBD2 might be the D (6 bases). Trimming removed 6 bases at V and 5 bases at J, with 13 bases between. The CDR3 has 13 amino acids. The DNA of the CDR3 is TGTGCCAGCAGACCGGCGGGGCGGGAGACCCAGTACTTC. Protein: CASRPAGRETQYF.

The chain combines TRBV2 with TRBJ2-7; possibly TRBD2 for D (5 bases). This CDR3 has 15 amino acids. V lost 9 bases and J 0 bases, leaving 18 bases between the germline ends. Germline V lookup: CDR1 SNHLY, CDR2 FYNNEI. The CDR3 sequence: CASHGGGPISYEQYF. The CDR3 DNA is TGTGCCAGTCATGGAGGCGGGCCAATCTCCTACGAGCAGTACTTC.

V is TRBV19 and J is TRBJ1-4, with a tentative D call TRBD1 (5 bases). The ends were cut back, 3 bases at V and 7 bases at J, with 18 bases in the middle. The CDR3 spans 16 residues. Germline CDR1 and CDR2: LNHDA and SQIVND (reference sequence). In nucleotides, the CDR3 is TGTGCCAGTAGTATGCCCCTCCGGACACTCGCTGAAAAACTGTTTTTT. Its translation is CASSMPLRTLAEKLFF. Drawing the rest from reference TRBV19 and TRBJ1-4, the complete variable domain is DGGITQSPKYLFRKEGQNVTLSCEQNLNHDAMYWYRQDPGQGLRLIYYSQIVNDFQKGDIAEGYSVSREKKESFPLTVTSAQKNPTAFYLCASSMPLRTLAEKLFFGSGTQLSVL.

This chain uses TRBV9 with TRBJ2-3; 10 bases align to TRBD2. V shed 0 bases, J shed 6 bases, and the junction held 16 bases outside the gene matches. The CDR3 consists of 19 residues. In germline, CDR1 is SGDLS, CDR2 YYNGEE. The CDR3 DNA sequence: TGTGCCAGCAGCGTAGGGTTACGTAGCGGGGGGACGAGGCCGGATACGCAGTATTTT. This gives the protein CASSVGLRSGGTRPDTQYF. The whole variable domain, remainder taken from reference TRBV9 and TRBJ2-3, is DSGVTQTPKHLITATGQRVTLRCSPRSGDLSVYWYQQSLDQGLQFLIQYYNGEERAKGNILERFSAQQFPDLHSELNLSSLELGDSALYFCASSVGLRSGGTRPDTQYFGPGTRLTVL.

Worth noting for this clone: At one of its ends the junction is not consistent with the germline gene, which may arise from a read error. The chain links TRBV7-7 to TRBJ2-5; TRBD2 agrees at 7 bases. This CDR3 comprises 14 residues. Germline CDR1 SSHAT, CDR2 FNYEAQ (reference sequence). In nucleotides, the CDR3 is TGTGCTAGCAGTCAGACGGGACTAAAAGAGACCCAGTACTTC. It is translated as CASSQTGLKETQYF.

The chain carries TRBV19 and TRBJ1-2; 9 bases fit TRBD1. This CDR3 comprises 13 residues. The ends lost 8 bases at V and 2 bases at J; junction bases unmatched: 3. Germline CDR1 LNHDA, CDR2 SQIVND (reference sequence). The CDR3 loop is CASRDRANYGYTF. The CDR3 DNA sequence: TGTGCCAGTCGGGACAGGGCCAACTATGGCTACACCTTC.

The chain links TRBV7-9 to TRBJ1-1; D is unresolved. The V and J ends lost 5 bases and 1 base respectively, with 11 bases between them. The germline V gene has CDR1 SEHNR and CDR2 FQNEAQ (reference sequence). This CDR3 comprises 14 residues. CDR3 protein: CASSGGRGNTEAFF. The DNA of the CDR3 is TGTGCCAGCAGCGGAGGACGGGGGAACACTGAAGCTTTCTTT.

The chain has TRBV28 and TRBJ1-2; the D gene is possibly TRBD1 (5 bases). Trimming removed 7 bases at V and 5 bases at J, with 11 bases between. The CDR3 has 12 residues. Germline V gives CDR1 MDHEN, CDR2 SYDVKM. DNA of the CDR3: TGTGCCAGCAACCCGGGGGGATATGGCTACACCTTC. Residues: CASNPGGYGYTF.

The rearrangement uses TRBV7-8 and TRBJ1-5; D is unresolved. This CDR3 is built from 16 residues. Germline CDR1 and CDR2: SGHVS and FQNEAQ. V lost 0 bases to trimming and J lost 7 bases, with 16 bases between them. The CDR3 coding sequence is TGTGCCAGCAGCTTAGCGCATCAGGTGATAGGACAGCCCCAGCATTTT. Residues: CASSLAHQVIGQPQHF.